These T cell receptor beta chains were read from a single sample in a study of blood T cell repertoires in COVID-19. Using immunoSEQ multiplex PCR, the repertoire was profiled, and TCRdb retains in-frame clones only, with some absent. The sample holds approximately 68,000 clones, roughly 80% seen once. The source material was peripheral blood. The receptors were gathered from a woman between 55 and 75 years old with acute or convalescent COVID-19. CDR3s include the opening cysteine and the closing phenylalanine or tryptophan.

CDR3 protein: CSVEQGTDTQYF
J gene: TRBJ2-3
V gene: TRBV29-1

CDR3 protein: CASSSAGGQNTGELFF
J gene: TRBJ2-2
V gene: TRBV11-1

CDR3 protein: CASSLRQTDTQYF
J gene: TRBJ2-3
V gene: TRBV12-3/TRBV12-4

CDR3 protein: CASSETGKYSPLHF
J gene: TRBJ1-6
V gene: TRBV6-1

CDR3 protein: CASSSRLAGGSYNEQFF
J gene: TRBJ2-1
V gene: TRBV5-4

CDR3 protein: CASSAGYGYTF
J gene: TRBJ1-2
V gene: TRBV12-3/TRBV12-4

CDR3 protein: CASSLGQGLEAFF
J gene: TRBJ1-1
V gene: TRBV5-1

CDR3 protein: CASSLDEEGATGANVLTF
J gene: TRBJ2-6
V gene: TRBV11-2

CDR3 protein: CASSLEGTKSSGNTIYF
J gene: TRBJ1-3
V gene: TRBV7-3

CDR3 protein: CASRPPGVSYNEQFF
J gene: TRBJ2-1
V gene: TRBV6-5